These 5 T cell receptor beta chains originate from one sample sequenced in a study of shared clonotypes between healthy human individuals. The protocol was immunoSEQ multiplex PCR, while the TCRdb copy is restricted to in-frame clones and leaves out a portion. The table lists over a million clones, 98% of them singletons, with approximately 0.44% in the top ten. Sequenced sample: naive CD4+ T cells sorted from blood. Described subset: CD45RA+ positively selected. These receptors were taken from a man aged 25 to 40 in good health.

The rearrangement links TRBV7-2 to TRBJ2-1; the match to TRBD1 covers 8 bases. Germline-derived CDR1 and CDR2 are SGHTA and FQGNSA. This CDR3 comprises 13 residues. Trimming cost V 1 base and J 10 bases; bases outside gene matches: 3. The CDR3 loop is CASSLVGQGEQFF. The CDR3 DNA is TGTGCCAGCAGCTTAGTAGGACAGGGCGAGCAGTTCTTC.

This chain links TRBV7-9 with TRBJ2-2; D is tentatively TRBD1 or TRBD2 (5 bases each). The CDR3 contains 17 residues. V was pared by 3 bases and J by 6 bases, with 20 bases between. CDR1 is SEHNR and CDR2 is FQNEAQ in the germline V gene (reference sequence). The CDR3 nucleotides are TGTGCCAGCAGCTTCTACCGGGACCAGGGAGTTCCCGGGGAGCTGTTTTTT. Protein sequence: CASSFYRDQGVPGELFF.

As regards this clone: The same CDR3 can be traced to other DNA sequences in this sample. The chain recombines TRBV5-1 with TRBJ2-7; weak D call: TRBD1 (5 bases). V lost 0 bases and J 0 bases, leaving 7 bases between the germline ends. This CDR3 comprises 14 residues. Germline V gene lookup returns CDR1 SGHRS and CDR2 YFSETQ. CDR3 DNA: TGCGCCAGCAGCTTGGCTCAGGGCTCCTACGAGCAGTACTTC. As protein: CASSLAQGSYEQYF. The full variable domain, its missing parts supplied by reference TRBV5-1 and TRBJ2-7, is KAGVTQTPRYLIKTRGQQVTLSCSPISGHRSVSWYQQTPGQGLQFLFEYFSETQRNKGNFPGRFSGRQFSNSRSEMNVSTLELGDSALYLCASSLAQGSYEQYFGPGTRLTVT.

The chain joins TRBV9 to TRBJ2-3, with D possibly matching TRBD2 (6 bases). The ends were cut back, 0 bases at V and 3 bases at J, with 11 bases in the middle. The CDR3 has 15 residues. CDR1 and CDR2 from the germline V gene are SGDLS and YYNGEE. DNA of the CDR3: TGTGCCAGCAGCGTAGGTAGCGGAAAGACAGATACGCAGTATTTT. It encodes CASSVGSGKTDTQYF.

This chain connects TRBV5-1 to TRBJ1-4; the D is unclear. Trimming stripped 0 bases from V and 1 base from J, with 10 bases between. Germline values: CDR1 SGHRS, CDR2 YFSETQ. The CDR3 length is 16 residues. The chain's CDR3 is CASSLGDGLTNEKLFF. The DNA for the CDR3 is TGCGCCAGCAGCTTGGGAGACGGACTAACTAATGAAAAACTGTTTTTT. Using reference TRBV5-1 and TRBJ1-4 for the parts outside the CDR3, the full variable domain is KAGVTQTPRYLIKTRGQQVTLSCSPISGHRSVSWYQQTPGQGLQFLFEYFSETQRNKGNFPGRFSGRQFSNSRSEMNVSTLELGDSALYLCASSLGDGLTNEKLFFGSGTQLSVL.